Given below is one T cell receptor beta chain in context. Its antigen is not known. The sample is drawn from a study of cytomegalovirus exposure and HLA in healthy donors. Study findings and constraints: According to an earlier analysis, most TCR beta V segments yielded productive rearrangements about 90% or about 30% of the time. Clonal expansion, a later analysis showed, was greater in HLA-associated TCR beta chains than in equally common others. What a later analysis reportedly showed was that an Asian-associated ancestry cluster had fewer N-insertions than the roughly 720-donor mean.

The length of the CDR3 is 15 residues. The V end was cut by 2 bases, the J end by 4 bases, with 14 bases between. Germline V lookup: CDR1 SGHDN, CDR2 FVKESK. PCR amplification relied on 60 Vbeta primers (plus 13 Jbeta primers). Measured with immunoSEQ multiplex PCR; TCRdb has only the in-frame clones, and not every one. Among 270,000 or so clones, about nine tenths were seen once, and the ten largest hold 1.7%. The source of this sequence is a girl aged 2 to 9 in good health and CMV-seronegative. Sequencing input: PBMCs. The gene calls are TRBV14 and TRBJ1-1; D is perhaps TRBD1 (6 bases). CDR3 in amino acids: CASSQLTGQGTEAFF. The CDR3 DNA reads TGTGCCAGCAGCCAACTGACAGGCCAGGGCACTGAAGCTTTCTTT.